Listed here are 14 T cell receptor beta chains from one sample, sequenced in a study of blood T cell repertoires in COVID-19. The assay was immunoSEQ multiplex PCR, and TCRdb's table has in-frame clones only and misses some. This sample yields some 160,000 clones, of which 83% are seen a single time; less than 2% belongs to the top ten. Sequencing was performed on peripheral blood. The receptors come from a human donor in a cohort sampled during active COVID-19.

This clone was seen only a few times. V gene TRBV7-9 combines with J gene TRBJ2-1; D possibly corresponds to TRBD2 (6 bases). V lost 5 bases to trimming and J lost 6 bases, with 14 bases between them. CDR1 is SEHNR, CDR2 FQNEAQ, per germline (reference sequence). The CDR3 is made up of 14 amino acids. CDR3 region: CASSVRRETNEQFF. The CDR3 bases are TGTGCCAGCAGCGTAAGACGGGAGACCAATGAGCAGTTCTTC.

V gene TRBV7-9 combines with J gene TRBJ1-2; D not certain. Germline assignment: CDR1 SEHNR and CDR2 FQNEAQ (reference sequence). Trimming stripped 5 bases from V and 2 bases from J, with 6 bases between. The CDR3 length is 12 residues. The CDR3 DNA sequence: TGTGCCAGCAGCACGGGGAACTATGGCTACACCTTC. Amino acid sequence: CASSTGNYGYTF.

DNA for the CDR3: TGTGCCAGCAGTTACTCGTCAGTCTCTGGAAACACCATATATTTT. Protein sequence: CASSYSSVSGNTIYF. V and J are TRBV6-5 and TRBJ1-3; unclear D gene. The V end was cut by 0 bases, the J end by 0 bases, with 6 bases between. Germline loops: CDR1 MNHEY, CDR2 SVGAGI. CDR3 length: 15 residues.

The chain has TRBV7-8 and TRBJ1-2; TRBD1 aligns across 9 bases. The CDR3 loop spans 16 amino acids. V gave up 1 base and J gave up 3 bases; unmatched junction bases: 6. The germline V gene encodes CDR1 SGHVS and CDR2 FQNEAQ. CDR3 loop: CASSLGTGAPHYGYTF. The CDR3 DNA is TGTGCCAGCAGCTTAGGGACAGGGGCACCCCACTATGGCTACACCTTC.

The J gene is TRBJ2-5, the V gene TRBV5-4; 8 bases are shared with TRBD1. CDR3 length: 12 amino acids. Trimming removed 9 bases from V and 5 bases from J; junction bases left unmatched: 6. Germline V gene data show CDR1 as SGHNT and CDR2 as YYREEE (reference sequence). In DNA, the CDR3 is TGTGCCACCAGGACAGGGCCCGAGACCCAGTACTTC. Protein sequence: CATRTGPETQYF.

The chain links TRBV7-2 to TRBJ1-1, with D unclear. The CDR3 contains 14 residues. Trimming removed 5 bases from V and 9 bases from J, with 19 bases in between. Germline V lookup: CDR1 SGHTA, CDR2 FQGNSA. The CDR3: CASSPEATAKQAFF. CDR3 DNA sequence: TGTGCCAGCAGCCCAGAGGCGACCGCCAAACAAGCTTTCTTT.

The chain is built from TRBV4-2 and TRBJ2-5; possibly TRBD2 for D (7 bases). The germline V gene encodes CDR1 LGHNA and CDR2 YNFKEQ. V was cut by 0 bases and J by 5 bases, with 13 bases left in between. The CDR3 has 15 residues. As DNA, the CDR3 is TGTGCCAGCAGCCAAGATAGGGGGGGGAGGGAGACCCAGTACTTC. Its protein product is CASSQDRGGRETQYF.

This clone was found a few times. V is TRBV5-4 and J is TRBJ1-1, with 7 bases matching TRBD1. J lost 11 bases, V lost 4 bases, and 11 bases had no gene match. The length of the CDR3 is 13 residues. Germline V lookup: CDR1 SGHNT, CDR2 YYREEE (reference sequence). The CDR3 loop reads CASSHSRGQYAFF. The CDR3 DNA follows: TGTGCCAGCAGCCATAGTAGGGGGCAATATGCTTTCTTT.

This clone was counted a few times. The gene calls are TRBV27 and TRBJ1-6, with D perhaps TRBD1 (5 bases). V gave up 4 bases and J gave up 6 bases, with 13 bases separating them. CDR3 length: 15 amino acids. The germline V gene encodes CDR1 MNHEY and CDR2 SMNVEV (reference sequence). The CDR3 reads CASSSRAGGNSPLHF. The CDR3, as DNA: TGTGCCAGCAGTTCCCGGGCGGGGGGTAATTCACCCCTCCACTTT.

The V call is TRBV20-1, the J call TRBJ1-1; D is undetermined. This CDR3 spans 14 amino acids. Germline assignment: CDR1 DFQATT and CDR2 SNEGSKA (reference sequence). V lost 3 bases to trimming and J lost 0 bases, with 11 bases between them. CDR3 region: CSASTGWLNTEAFF. The CDR3 DNA reads as TGCAGTGCTAGTACGGGATGGCTGAACACTGAAGCTTTCTTT.

This clone has more than one count but fewer than ten. This rearrangement joins TRBV6-6 to TRBJ2-5; 8 nucleotides match TRBD1. The CDR3 contains 15 residues. The ends lost 2 bases at V and 4 bases at J; junction bases unmatched: 6. Germline V gene sequence: CDR1 MNHNY, CDR2 SVGAGI (reference sequence). The CDR3 protein is CASSYGQGAPETQYF. The CDR3 DNA sequence: TGTGCCAGCAGTTACGGGCAGGGGGCCCCAGAGACCCAGTACTTC.

This sequence joins TRBV5-1 and TRBJ2-3; 8 bases align to TRBD2. The J segment lost 8 bases and the V segment lost 3 bases, leaving 8 bases of the junction unmatched. CDR1 and CDR2 (germline): SGHRS, YFSETQ. This CDR3 has 14 residues. The CDR3 DNA is TGCGCCAGCAGCTCTCCGGGGGGGCCCGGTACGCAGTATTTT. Protein sequence: CASSSPGGPGTQYF.

This chain links TRBV5-6 with TRBJ1-2, with a possible D match to TRBD1 (6 bases). Trimming cost V 1 base and J 4 bases, with 14 bases left between them. The germline V gene encodes CDR1 SGHDT and CDR2 YYEEEE. The CDR3 contains 15 residues. The CDR3 protein is CASSLRAGVSYGYTF. CDR3 sequence (DNA): TGTGCCAGCAGCTTGCGGGCAGGGGTTTCCTATGGCTACACCTTC.

This chain connects TRBV7-3 to TRBJ2-2; 9 bases are shared with TRBD2. Germline CDR1 is SGHTA and CDR2 is FQGTGA. The junction had 4 bases not matched to a gene; V was cut back by 4 bases and J by 1 base. The CDR3 is 16 amino acids. The chain's CDR3 is CASSSGLARNTGELFF. The CDR3 nucleotides are TGTGCCAGCAGCTCCGGACTAGCGAGGAACACCGGGGAGCTGTTTTTT.